The clone carrying this T cell receptor (beta chain) was counted many times. Its antigen is currently unknown. CDR1 is SQVTM, CDR2 ANQGSEA, per germline. This CDR3 spans 14 amino acids. The V and J ends lost 6 bases and 0 bases respectively, with 9 bases between them. Individual cDNA molecules each received unique molecular identifiers attached to them. TCRdb reanalysed the 5' RACE reads using MiXCR and keeps one entry per CDR3 protein. This sample has 50,000 to 75,000 distinct CDR3 sequences, with roughly 5.7% found just once. The data were taken from a study of early T cells in non-severe SARS-CoV-2 infection. Overall study: Chains from this unsorted whole-blood bulk RNA could not be paired. Regarding the study as a whole: Anti-spike CD8 responses were favored by VDJdb matching, which missed private and CD4 specificities.

V gene TRBV29-1 combines with J gene TRBJ2-6; maybe TRBD2 (5 bases). The sample consisted of whole blood, taken at baseline. The source is an adult who was a healthcare worker with PCR-confirmed SARS-CoV-2 infection or an uninfected control (not recorded which). The DNA of the CDR3 is TGCAGCGTGAGGACTCACTCTGGGGCCAACGTCCTGACTTTC. Translating gives CSVRTHSGANVLTF.